The rows below give T cell receptor beta chains drawn from one sample of a study of blood T cell repertoires in COVID-19. Measured with immunoSEQ multiplex PCR; TCRdb has only the in-frame clones, and not every one. This table has some 100,000 clones, roughly 80% appearing once. The sample was peripheral blood. These receptors were obtained from an elderly man with active or convalescent COVID-19. CDR3s include the opening cysteine and the closing phenylalanine or tryptophan. The order of the fields is J gene, clone size, D gene, V gene, CDR3 protein, CDR3 DNA. A D gene is named only where the DNA matches it firmly. Part of the rows lack a size; the others show once, few, many or a class for expanded clones.

TRBJ2-3 | - | TRBD2 | TRBV6-5 | CASSLTSGGLTDTQYF | TGTGCCAGCAGTTTGACTAGCGGGGGACTGACAGATACGCAGTATTTT
TRBJ1-2 | few | - | TRBV4-3 | CASSQGLDSLYGYTF | TGCGCCAGCAGCCAGGGACTTGACAGCCTCTATGGCTACACCTTC
TRBJ2-1 | - | - | TRBV2 | CASRQFDEQFF | TGTGCCAGCAGGCAGTTCGATGAGCAGTTCTTC
TRBJ1-3 | - | - | TRBV7-9 | CASSLFTGIASGNTIYF | TGTGCCAGCAGCTTATTCACGGGGATAGCCTCTGGAAACACCATATATTTT
TRBJ1-1 | - | - | TRBV6-1 | CASSEVRYTEAFF | TGTGCCAGCAGTGAAGTCAGATACACTGAAGCTTTCTTT
TRBJ2-7 | few | - | TRBV3-1/TRBV3-2 | CASSQGKGLEQYF | TGTGCCAGCAGCCAAGGAAAAGGACTCGAGCAGTACTTC
TRBJ1-1 | - | TRBD1 | TRBV19 | CASSTDRATEAFF | TGTGCCAGTAGTACCGACAGGGCCACTGAAGCTTTCTTT
TRBJ2-7 | - | - | TRBV3-1/TRBV3-2 | CASSPRAGPPYEQYF | TGTGCCAGCAGCCCTCGGGCAGGGCCTCCCTACGAGCAGTACTTC
TRBJ1-1 | - | - | TRBV13 | CASSFSTTGIVTEAFF | TGTGCCAGCAGCTTTTCAACCACAGGGATAGTCACTGAAGCTTTCTTT
TRBJ1-5 | - | TRBD1 | TRBV28 | CASRSDRDTNQPQHF | TGTGCCAGCAGGTCGGACAGGGATACTAATCAGCCCCAGCATTTT
TRBJ2-2 | - | - | TRBV20-1 | CSARNGGELFF | TGCAGTGCTCGCAACGGCGGGGAGCTGTTTTTT